These 14 T cell receptor beta chains originate from one sample sequenced in a study of sequential checkpoint blockade in melanoma. Regarding treatment: randomized to nivolumab then ipilimumab (arm A) or the reverse (arm B). Libraries were prepared by immunoSEQ multiplex PCR; TCRdb keeps only in-frame clonotypes and omits some of them. The sample yields roughly 30,000 clones, roughly 84% seen once. The material sequenced was CD8+ T cells sorted from blood (inferred from file names), taken from a patient given nivolumab and ipilimumab in sequence. The receptors derive from a human donor with melanoma.

This rearrangement joins TRBV13 to TRBJ2-5, with 8 positions matching TRBD1. The CDR3 runs to 15 residues. The J segment lost 4 bases and the V segment lost 1 base, leaving 5 bases of the junction unmatched. The germline CDR1 and CDR2 sequences are PRHDT and FYEKMQ (reference sequence). In nucleotides, the CDR3 is TGTGCCAGCAGCTTAGACGGCAGGGGGCGAGAGACCCAGTACTTC. It specifies CASSLDGRGRETQYF.

The chain uses TRBV28 and TRBJ1-2; D possibly corresponds to TRBD1 (5 bases). From germline, CDR1 is MDHEN and CDR2 SYDVKM. V lost 7 bases and J 4 bases, leaving 13 bases between the germline ends. This CDR3 is 13 amino acids long. The CDR3 is CASTPRGSYGYTF. DNA of the CDR3: TGTGCCAGCACCCCCCGGGGGTCCTATGGCTACACCTTC.

The chain is built from TRBV19 and TRBJ2-7, with no clear D. V lost 4 bases and J 4 bases, leaving 11 bases between the germline ends. The CDR3 runs to 13 residues. Germline V gene lookup returns CDR1 LNHDA and CDR2 SQIVND (reference sequence). CDR3 protein: CASSRRPSYEQYF. The DNA for the CDR3 is TGTGCCAGTAGTAGGAGACCAAGTTACGAGCAGTACTTC.

This clone was observed a few times. The chain joins TRBV19 to TRBJ2-7; TRBD1 matches at 9 bases. Germline loops: CDR1 LNHDA, CDR2 SQIVND (reference sequence). The CDR3 consists of 12 residues. Trimming cost V 5 bases and J 4 bases; bases outside gene matches: 0. CDR3 protein: CASSGTGYEQYF. In nucleotides, the CDR3 is TGTGCCAGTAGTGGGACAGGGTACGAGCAGTACTTC.

The count of this clone is one. The chain couples TRBV19 to TRBJ2-3; 8 nucleotides agree with TRBD1. Germline values: CDR1 LNHDA, CDR2 SQIVND (reference sequence). After removal of 6 bases from V and 4 bases from J, the junction contained 9 bases not matched to a gene. This CDR3 contains 15 residues. The CDR3 loop reads CASSTRGQLPDTQYF. CDR3 DNA sequence: TGTGCCAGTAGCACCAGGGGGCAGCTTCCAGATACGCAGTATTTT.

The rearrangement uses TRBV7-9 and TRBJ2-1, with 12 positions matching TRBD2. This CDR3 comprises 13 residues. Germline V gives CDR1 SEHNR, CDR2 FQNEAQ (reference sequence). V dropped 4 bases and J dropped 9; count of bases not matched to a gene: 1. The CDR3 DNA sequence: TGTGCCAGCAGCTCGGGACTAGCGGGTGAGCAGTTCTTC. Protein: CASSSGLAGEQFF. The variable domain in full, completed from reference TRBV7-9 and TRBJ2-1, reads DTGVSQNPRHKITKRGQNVTFRCDPISEHNRLYWYRQTLGQGPEFLTYFQNEAQLEKSRLLSDRFSAERPKGSFSTLEIQRTEQGDSAMYLCASSSGLAGEQFFGPGTRLTVL.

V gene TRBV6-5 combines with J gene TRBJ2-2; 10 bases align to TRBD2. Unmatched junction bases numbered 0, after V lost 5 bases and J lost 3 bases. The CDR3 runs to 14 residues. In germline, CDR1 is MNHEY, CDR2 SVGAGI. CDR3 sequence: CASSSGRDTGELFF. CDR3 sequence (DNA): TGTGCCAGCAGTAGCGGGAGGGACACCGGGGAGCTGTTTTTT.

This chain links TRBV4-2 with TRBJ2-1, with a possible D match to TRBD2 (6 bases). Per the germline V gene, CDR1 is LGHNA and CDR2 is YNFKEQ. The V gene lost 0 bases and the J gene lost 10 bases, with 10 bases spanning the gap. This CDR3 region has 13 residues. The DNA of the CDR3 is TGTGCCAGCAGCCAAGAACTAGCAAGCGAGCAGTTCTTC. It yields the protein CASSQELASEQFF.

V usage is TRBV7-9 and J usage is TRBJ2-5, with D possibly matching TRBD2 (6 bases). V gave up 2 bases and J gave up 2 bases, with 12 bases separating them. Germline V lookup: CDR1 SEHNR, CDR2 FQNEAQ (reference sequence). The CDR3 has 15 amino acids. CDR3 coding DNA: TGTGCCAGCAGCTTACGAGCGGGCGTTCAAGAGACCCAGTACTTC. Translating gives CASSLRAGVQETQYF.

The chain uses TRBV27 and TRBJ2-3; 9 bases agree with TRBD1. The V gene end was trimmed by 2 bases and the J gene end by 3 bases; junction bases not matched to a gene: 3. The CDR3 covers 15 residues. The V gene's germline CDR1 is MNHEY and CDR2 SMNVEV (reference sequence). The CDR3 nucleotides are TGTGCCAGCAGTTTAACAGGGGGCAGGACAGATACGCAGTATTTT. Its protein is CASSLTGGRTDTQYF.

The J gene is TRBJ2-2, the V gene TRBV30; no clear D gene. V lost 0 bases, J lost 6 bases, and 20 bases lay in between. Per germline, CDR1 GTSNPN and CDR2 SVGIG (reference sequence). The CDR3 spans 17 residues. The CDR3 DNA sequence: TGTGCCTGGAGTGTGTTAAATCTTCGAGTAGCCGCCGGGGAGCTGTTTTTT. Translated, it gives CAWSVLNLRVAAGELFF.

V and J are TRBV9 and TRBJ1-1, with D possibly matching TRBD1 (6 bases). Germline V gene data show CDR1 as SGDLS and CDR2 as YYNGEE. The CDR3 is made up of 16 amino acids. Trimming shortened V by 3 bases and J by 1 base, and 16 bases separated the two germline ends. The CDR3 is CASSGSQPGQNTEAFF. In nucleotides, the CDR3 is TGTGCCAGCAGCGGATCCCAGCCGGGACAGAACACTGAAGCTTTCTTT.

J is TRBJ2-7 and V is TRBV21-1; the DNA was not compared with TRBD1, the D call given in the table. TRBV21-1 is a documented pseudogene. The CDR3 sequence is 15 residues long. The CDR3: CASSKEGTGAGEQYF. In DNA form, the CDR3 reads TGTGCCAGCAGCAAAGAAGGGACAGGGGCGGGCGAGCAGTACTTC.

This chain joins TRBV27 and TRBJ2-1; 7 nucleotides match TRBD2. Germline CDR1 MNHEY, CDR2 SMNVEV (reference sequence). Germline trimming cut 3 bases from V and 6 bases from J; bases unmatched to any gene: 5. The CDR3 consists of 14 residues. CDR3 bases: TGTGCCAGCAGTTTTAGGGAGGGAACCAATGAGCAGTTCTTC. Its protein product is CASSFREGTNEQFF.